What follows is one T cell receptor beta chain and its context. Its binding antigen is unknown. Base qualities are not provided; no much larger clone lies one nucleotide away. This entry is derived from a study of blood T cells in healthy people across ages (dated by TCRdb to between 2015 and 2017). Background for the entire study: In model experiments, roughly one uniquely barcoded TCR beta cDNA molecule per two T cells was captured by template switching. To track age-related changes in TCR beta repertoire diversity, the study relied on deep sequencing normalized with unique cDNA molecular identifiers. Donors were grouped into four age groups: young (average approximately 15 years), middle-aged (about 38), aged (around 62) and long-lived (around 80). To avoid experimental bias, donors of different ages were randomly spread across the sequencing lanes. Using the same blood draw, the study looked at two additional independent replicas of 1 million unique cDNA reads for two donors, one aged 18 to 30 and the other aged 80 or older. General study outcomes and caveats: Compared with the aged group, more naive CD4+ T cells, fewer expanded clones and increased TCR diversity were shown by the long-lived group, suggesting age selection. As age increased, observed TCR beta diversity per million T cells dropped in a roughly linear way, and a significant reduction was already evident by age 40. A strong correlation was found between observed TCR beta diversity and the percentage of naive T cells measured by flow cytometry. Total diversity estimates from one million sequenced T cells were considered lower bounds and underestimates. Conclusive comparison of naive and antigen-experienced compartments was prevented by the profiling of bulk unsorted PBMCs. Because the CMV infection status of the donors was unknown, age-related changes in expanded clonotypes may potentially have been confounded.

The protocol used for the library was 5' RACE. Sequenced on an Illumina HiSeq 2500. A second roughly 7 to 11 cycle PCR used a sample-barcoded 5' primer and a J-beta primer mix. A unique molecular identifier was introduced onto each TCR beta cDNA molecule by a template-switch 5' adaptor carrying 12 random nucleotides. Each sample yielded at least 3 million CDR3-containing paired-end reads. First-strand cDNA synthesis was performed from all RNA using the Mint cDNA synthesis kit, with priming by a TRBC-specific oligonucleotide. Following uracil-DNA glycosylase treatment, a first 18-cycle PCR with universal primers M1SS and BC2_uni_R was performed on all cDNA. Regarding the original processing steps: Each sample was normalized by randomly selecting 1 million high-quality reads, each carrying a distinct molecular identifier. Instead of being binned into consensus sequences, reads that shared molecular identifiers were thrown out. CDR3 identification, clonotype clustering and error correction used MiTCR with a Q25 quality threshold and the strictest error-elimination algorithm. Lower-bound total TCR beta diversity was estimated with a nonparametric unseen species model using Euler transformation. TCRdb reprocessed the public reads (quality trimming at Q25 with fastp, clone calling with MiXCR) and kept in-frame beta chains. Identical CDR3 protein sequences are pooled into one entry, listed with their most common genes and DNA. In this record, the V and J calls reflect TCRdb's handling and not the investigators' own analysis. This sample comprises approximately 1,000,000 distinct CDR3 sequences, approximately 38% of them detected only once. Around 13% of the sample comes from the top ten.

Here V drops 5 bases and J drops 0 bases, and the junction holds 11 bases not matched to any gene. CDR1 and CDR2, looked up from the germline V gene (reference sequence), are DFQATT and SNEGSKA. The CDR3 runs 16 residues from the cysteine to the phenylalanine. Only the CDR3 DNA stays, 48 bases, in frame from base 1. Systemically healthy Caucasian individuals from Russia, some 40 in total and aged about 6 to 95 years, were included as donors. Each donor gave ten milliliters of peripheral blood, collected into EDTA-treated Vacutainer tubes. Ficoll-Paque density-gradient centrifugation was used to isolate PBMCs, with at least 6.5 million per sample. Total RNA, at least 6 micrograms per sample, was extracted from PBMCs with Trizol reagent. For every donor, an aliquot of PBMCs went through flow cytometry to measure the percentages of naive CD45RAhigh/CD27high T cells.

The TCR originated in a man aged 18-30 years in good health. The sequenced sample was blood. The rearrangement joined TRBV20-1 to TRBJ2-7, with 9 bases aligning to TRBD1. CDR3 loop: CSASGPGQGTSYEQYF. At the DNA level, the sequence is TGCAGTGCTTCTGGACCGGGACAGGGTACCTCCTACGAGCAGTACTTC.